These 7 T cell receptor beta chains share one sample of origin, sequenced in a study of T cell changes during pregnancy in multiple sclerosis. Sequencing used immunoSEQ multiplex PCR; TCRdb keeps in-frame clones, though not all of them. The table has about 70,000 clones, approximately 90% seen once. The source material was peripheral blood, sampled in the second trimester of pregnancy. Receptors originate from a female donor in good health, enrolled as a control in a pregnancy study.

The rearrangement uses TRBV7-8 and TRBJ1-2; possibly TRBD1 for D (5 bases). The germline CDR1 and CDR2 sequences are SGHVS and FQNEAQ. This CDR3 is 13 amino acids long. Trimming removed 5 bases from V and 2 bases from J, with 9 bases in between. CDR3 in amino acids: CASSAGGNYGYTF. The CDR3 DNA follows: TGTGCCAGCAGCGCCGGGGGGAACTATGGCTACACCTTC.

V is TRBV11-2 and J is TRBJ1-1; D perhaps matches TRBD1 (6 bases). The germline gives CDR1 SGHAT, CDR2 FQNNGV. The CDR3 contains 14 residues. Trimming pared 1 base from V and 9 bases from J, leaving 15 bases between. CDR3 sequence reads: CASSLGQNRDKAFF. CDR3 nucleotides: TGTGCCAGCAGCTTAGGGCAGAACAGGGACAAAGCTTTCTTT.

The J gene is TRBJ2-7, the V gene TRBV9; 8 nucleotides agree with TRBD2. V trimming: 0 bases; J trimming: 5 bases; junction bases outside the gene matches: 7. The germline V gene encodes CDR1 SGDLS and CDR2 YYNGEE. This CDR3 has 15 amino acids. The DNA of the CDR3 is TGTGCCAGCAGCGTAGCGGGGGGGGTTCGAAACGAGCAGTACTTC. Translation: CASSVAGGVRNEQYF.

This chain uses TRBV7-9 with TRBJ2-2, with TRBD2 identical over 10 bases. Germline lookup yields CDR1 SEHNR and CDR2 FQNEAQ (reference sequence). The junction had 6 bases not matched to a gene; V was cut back by 9 bases and J by 2 bases. The CDR3 is 15 amino acids. CDR3 sequence reads: CASSLAGANTGELFF. CDR3 coding DNA: TGTGCCAGTTCCCTAGCGGGGGCTAACACCGGGGAGCTGTTTTTT.

The V and J genes are TRBV14 and TRBJ1-1; 7 bases are shared with TRBD1. The CDR3 contains 15 residues. V shed 4 bases and J 1 base; nucleotides not matched to a gene: 6. CDR1 is SGHDN and CDR2 is FVKESK in the germline V gene. CDR3 residues: CASSRTQGPNTEAFF. In DNA, the CDR3 is TGTGCCAGCAGCCGAACACAGGGGCCGAACACTGAAGCTTTCTTT.

The chain carries TRBV10-3 and TRBJ2-7; 9 bases agree with TRBD1. CDR3 size: 15 residues. Germline trimming cut 4 bases from V and 4 bases from J; bases unmatched to any gene: 8. Germline V CDR1 and CDR2: ENHRY, SYGVKD. The CDR3: CAISGTGTGLYEQYF. DNA of the CDR3: TGTGCCATCAGTGGTACCGGGACAGGGCTATACGAGCAGTACTTC.

This clone has just one count. This sequence joins TRBV2 and TRBJ1-1; TRBD1 aligns across 9 bases. Germline CDR1 SNHLY, CDR2 FYNNEI. The CDR3 is made up of 14 amino acids. V lost 8 bases and J lost 5; bases outside the gene matches: 9. CDR3 region: CASSQRQGGTEAFF. The CDR3 bases are TGTGCCAGCTCCCAAAGACAGGGGGGAACTGAAGCTTTCTTT.